The clone carrying this TCR beta chain was detected only a few times. This record comes from a study of metastatic and nonmetastatic thyroid tumors. TCRdb redid the clone calls on the PCR reads using MiXCR. The profile shows 2,000 or so clones, around 9.9% of them singletons. There were no patients who had received any treatment before thyroid surgery. Trimming cost V 4 bases and J 6 bases, with 18 bases left between them. This CDR3 comprises 15 residues. The chain has TRBV12-3 or TRBV12-4 and TRBJ1-2; TRBD1 might be the D (6 bases). Sequenced material: tumor tissue. This sequence originates from a female donor with papillary thyroid cancer or a benign thyroid nodule (not recorded which). Some clones in this sample may be carry-over from other donors' samples. The CDR3 protein is CASSWGQASGDGYTF. The CDR3 nucleotides are TGTGCCAGCAGTTGGGGGCAGGCTTCGGGCGATGGCTACACCTTC.